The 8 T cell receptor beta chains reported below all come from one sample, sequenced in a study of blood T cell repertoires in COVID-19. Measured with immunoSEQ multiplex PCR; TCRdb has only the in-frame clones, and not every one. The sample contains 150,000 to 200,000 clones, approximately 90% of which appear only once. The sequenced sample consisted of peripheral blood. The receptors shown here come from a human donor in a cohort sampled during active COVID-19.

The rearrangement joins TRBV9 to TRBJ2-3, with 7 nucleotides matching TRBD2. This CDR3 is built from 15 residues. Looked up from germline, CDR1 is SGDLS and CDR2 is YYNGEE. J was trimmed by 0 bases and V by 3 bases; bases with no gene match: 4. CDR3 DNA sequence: TGTGCCAGCAGCGGGAGCGGGAAAAGCACAGATACGCAGTATTTT. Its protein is CASSGSGKSTDTQYF.

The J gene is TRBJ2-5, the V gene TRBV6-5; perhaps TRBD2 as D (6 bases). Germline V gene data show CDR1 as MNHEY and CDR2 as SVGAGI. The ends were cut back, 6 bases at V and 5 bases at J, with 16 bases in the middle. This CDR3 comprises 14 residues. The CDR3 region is CASSPETRTETQYF. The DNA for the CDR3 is TGTGCCAGCAGCCCCGAGACTAGAACGGAGACCCAGTACTTC.

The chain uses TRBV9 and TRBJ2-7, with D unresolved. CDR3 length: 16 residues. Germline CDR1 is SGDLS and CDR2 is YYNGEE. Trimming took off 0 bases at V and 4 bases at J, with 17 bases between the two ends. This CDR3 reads CASSVDPGGGVYEQYF. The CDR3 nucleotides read TGTGCCAGCAGCGTAGACCCGGGTGGCGGAGTATACGAGCAGTACTTC. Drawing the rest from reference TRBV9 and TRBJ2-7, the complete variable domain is DSGVTQTPKHLITATGQRVTLRCSPRSGDLSVYWYQQSLDQGLQFLIQYYNGEERAKGNILERFSAQQFPDLHSELNLSSLELGDSALYFCASSVDPGGGVYEQYFGPGTRLTVT.

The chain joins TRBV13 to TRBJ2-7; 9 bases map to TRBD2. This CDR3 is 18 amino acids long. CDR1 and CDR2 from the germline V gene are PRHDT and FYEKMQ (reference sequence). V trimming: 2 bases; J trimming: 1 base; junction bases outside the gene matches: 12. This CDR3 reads CASSLLGTSHPSSYEQYF. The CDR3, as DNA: TGTGCCAGCAGCTTACTGGGGACTAGCCACCCATCATCCTACGAGCAGTACTTC.

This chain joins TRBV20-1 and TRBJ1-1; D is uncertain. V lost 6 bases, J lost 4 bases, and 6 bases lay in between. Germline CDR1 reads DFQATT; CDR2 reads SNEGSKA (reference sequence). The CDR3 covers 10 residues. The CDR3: CSAPGTEAFF. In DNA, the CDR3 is TGCAGTGCCCCGGGCACTGAAGCTTTCTTT.

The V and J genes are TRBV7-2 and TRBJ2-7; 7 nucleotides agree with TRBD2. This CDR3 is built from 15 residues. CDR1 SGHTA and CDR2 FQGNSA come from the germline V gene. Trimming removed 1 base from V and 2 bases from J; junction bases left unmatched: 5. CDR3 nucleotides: TGTGCCAGCAGCTTAGGGCTAGCGGCCCCCTACGAGCAGTACTTC. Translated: CASSLGLAAPYEQYF.

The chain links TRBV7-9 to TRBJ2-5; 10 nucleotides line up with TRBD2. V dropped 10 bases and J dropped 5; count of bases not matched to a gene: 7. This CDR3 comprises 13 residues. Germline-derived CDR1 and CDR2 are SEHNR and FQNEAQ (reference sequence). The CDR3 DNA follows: TGTGCCACTTCCGGGACTAGCGTGGAGACCCAGTACTTC. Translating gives CATSGTSVETQYF.

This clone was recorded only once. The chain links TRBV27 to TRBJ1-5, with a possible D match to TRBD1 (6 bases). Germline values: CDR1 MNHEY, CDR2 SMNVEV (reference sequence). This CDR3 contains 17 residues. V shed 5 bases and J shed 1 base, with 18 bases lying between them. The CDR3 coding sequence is TGTGCCAGCAGTCCTCTTTCGGGGGGCGCGAGCAATCAGCCCCAGCATTTT. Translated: CASSPLSGGASNQPQHF.